A selection of T cell receptor beta chains follows, all from one sample in a study of cytomegalovirus exposure and HLA in healthy donors. Sequenced by immunoSEQ multiplex PCR; TCRdb stores in-frame clones only, minus some. The data show around 39,000 clones, approximately 80% seen once. Sequenced material: PBMCs. Source of these receptors: a man aged 25 to 40 in good health and CMV-seronegative. CDR3s include the opening cysteine and the closing phenylalanine or tryptophan. The D gene is left open where the match is weak. Rows give clone size only sometimes, using once, few, many, or a class for an expanded clone.

length	V	J	D	size	CDR3	DNA
13	TRBV30	TRBJ2-7	-	-	CAWSKQGQIEQYF	TGTGCCTGGAGTAAACAGGGTCAAATCGAGCAGTACTTC
15	TRBV15	TRBJ1-2	-	-	CATSRGVATGTGYTF	TGTGCCACCAGCAGAGGGGTTGCGACAGGAACCGGCTACACCTTC
15	TRBV2	TRBJ1-2	-	-	CASSDPRGENYGYTF	TGTGCCAGCAGTGACCCCCGCGGGGAAAACTATGGCTACACCTTC
15	TRBV6-1	TRBJ2-6	TRBD1	-	CASKTGVVGANVLTF	TGTGCCAGCAAGACAGGGGTGGTCGGGGCCAACGTCCTGACTTTC
15	TRBV7-9	TRBJ2-7	-	-	CASSLAAGMGYEQYF	TGTGCCAGCAGCTTAGCGGCGGGAATGGGCTACGAGCAGTACTTC
16	TRBV6-1	TRBJ2-7	TRBD1	-	CASSETLQGGHYEQYF	TGTGCCAGCAGTGAAACTTTACAGGGGGGACATTACGAGCAGTACTTC
15	TRBV7-9	TRBJ1-2	-	-	CSSSLRATGGYGYTF	TGTTCCAGCAGCCTACGGGCCACGGGGGGCTATGGCTACACCTTC
18	TRBV19	TRBJ2-6	TRBD1	once	CASSRKGQGASGANVLTF	TGTGCCAGTAGTAGGAAGGGACAGGGGGCGTCTGGGGCCAACGTCCTGACTTTC
15	TRBV11-2	TRBJ1-2	TRBD1	-	CASSLNIGQGNGYTF	TGTGCCAGCAGCTTAAATATCGGACAGGGGAATGGCTACACCTTC
19	TRBV4-3	TRBJ2-2	TRBD2	-	CASSQGPSGNTANTGELFF	TGCGCCAGCAGCCAGGGCCCTAGCGGGAATACCGCGAACACCGGGGAGCTGTTTTTT
14	TRBV5-5	TRBJ2-5	-	-	CATFPPGLQETQYF	TGTGCCACCTTTCCTCCGGGACTGCAAGAGACCCAGTACTTC
16	TRBV7-2	TRBJ1-5	-	-	CASSLGAGYSNQPQHF	TGTGCCAGCAGCTTAGGGGCGGGTTATAGCAATCAGCCCCAGCATTTT
15	TRBV4-3	TRBJ2-1	-	once	CASSQDLLVLDEQFF	TGCGCCAGCAGCCAAGATTTGCTAGTTCTCGATGAGCAGTTCTTC
16	TRBV9	TRBJ2-4	TRBD2	-	CASSLRTGLAGNIQYF	TGTGCCAGCAGCTTGAGGACAGGACTAGCGGGAAACATTCAGTACTTC
13	TRBV10-1	TRBJ2-3	-	few	CASSESQGDTQYF	TGCGCCAGCAGTGAGTCGCAGGGTGATACGCAGTATTTT
16	TRBV9	TRBJ1-4	-	-	CASSVRGGTTNEKLFF	TGTGCCAGCAGCGTGCGGGGGGGGACAACTAATGAAAAACTGTTTTTT
14	TRBV9	TRBJ2-7	-	-	CASSVGGLSYEQYF	TGTGCCAGCAGCGTAGGCGGACTTTCCTACGAGCAGTACTTC
14	TRBV27	TRBJ1-5	-	few	CASSYTGYNQPQHF	TGTGCCAGCAGTTATACAGGGTACAATCAGCCCCAGCATTTT
15	TRBV7-9	TRBJ2-2	-	-	CASSVTNRFAGELFF	TGTGCCAGCAGCGTAACTAACAGGTTCGCCGGGGAGCTGTTTTTT
16	TRBV15	TRBJ2-6	-	-	CATSRDFNSGANVLTF	TGTGCCACCAGCAGAGATTTTAACTCTGGGGCCAACGTCCTGACTTTC
14	TRBV5-1	TRBJ2-7	-	-	CASSYRTDTYEQYF	TGCGCCAGCAGCTATAGGACAGATACCTACGAGCAGTACTTC
16	TRBV11-2	TRBJ2-1	TRBD2	-	CASRPAGTSVYNEQFF	TGTGCCAGCCGCCCCGCTGGGACTAGCGTCTACAATGAGCAGTTCTTC
14	TRBV30	TRBJ2-7	TRBD2	-	CAWSVRRLAVEQYF	TGTGCCTGGAGTGTACGGAGACTAGCAGTCGAGCAGTACTTC
16	TRBV28	TRBJ2-1	TRBD1	-	CASSLMGQGSYNEQFF	TGTGCCAGCAGTTTAATGGGACAGGGTTCCTACAATGAGCAGTTCTTC
14	TRBV5-6	TRBJ2-2	TRBD2	-	CASSPGLGTGELFF	TGTGCCAGCAGCCCGGGACTAGGCACCGGGGAGCTGTTTTTT
11	TRBV15	TRBJ2-4	-	-	CATSSGNIQYF	TGTGCCACCAGCAGCGGAAACATTCAGTACTTC
14	TRBV6-4	TRBJ2-1	TRBD2	-	CASKVERESNEQFF	TGTGCCAGCAAGGTCGAGCGGGAAAGCAATGAGCAGTTCTTC
17	TRBV4-1	TRBJ1-1	-	-	CASRDLTGLSRNTEAFF	TGCGCCAGCAGGGACCTGACAGGTTTGTCCCGCAACACTGAAGCTTTCTTT
15	TRBV29-1	TRBJ2-7	TRBD2	-	CSVRASGRQRRGQYF	TGCAGCGTACGAGCAAGCGGGAGGCAACGGAGGGGGCAGTACTTC
16	TRBV18	TRBJ2-3	TRBD2	once	CASSPISGGRADTQYF	TGTGCCAGCTCACCAATCTCCGGGGGGAGAGCAGATACGCAGTATTTT
18	TRBV2	TRBJ2-7	TRBD1	-	CASSGGTGAILFSYEQYF	TGTGCCAGCAGTGGGGGGACAGGGGCGATCCTTTTCTCCTACGAGCAGTACTTC
12	TRBV9	TRBJ2-1	-	-	CASSLTGGEQFF	TGTGCCAGCAGCTTAACCGGGGGTGAGCAGTTCTTC
17	TRBV10-3	TRBJ2-3	TRBD2	once	CAISESTSGRRTDTQYF	TGTGCCATCAGTGAGTCGACTAGCGGGAGAAGAACAGATACGCAGTATTTT
15	TRBV7-9	TRBJ1-5	TRBD1	-	CASSRGTGGNQPQHF	TGTGCCAGCAGCCGGGGGACAGGGGGCAATCAGCCCCAGCATTTT
15	TRBV19	TRBJ2-1	TRBD1	-	CASRPGQALNNEQFF	TGTGCCAGTAGACCGGGACAGGCGCTCAACAATGAGCAGTTCTTC
14	TRBV28	TRBJ2-7	-	-	CASRGGGIRGEQYF	TGTGCCAGCAGAGGAGGAGGGATCCGCGGCGAGCAGTACTTC
14	TRBV19	TRBJ2-7	-	-	CASSTVGASYEQYF	TGTGCCAGTAGCACTGTTGGGGCGTCCTACGAGCAGTACTTC
14	TRBV28	TRBJ2-1	TRBD1	-	CASSGDRGRNEQFF	TGTGCCAGCAGTGGGGACAGGGGCCGTAATGAGCAGTTCTTC
13	TRBV18	TRBJ2-7	-	once	CASSPVQNYEQYF	TGTGCCAGCTCACCAGTACAGAACTACGAGCAGTACTTC
13	TRBV7-9	TRBJ2-7	TRBD2	-	CAIRGTSTGEQYF	TGTGCCATCCGAGGGACTAGCACAGGCGAGCAGTACTTC
12	TRBV2	TRBJ1-2	-	-	CAGERGPYGYTF	TGTGCCGGGGAGCGGGGGCCCTATGGCTACACCTTC
15	TRBV27	TRBJ2-3	TRBD2	-	CASSLLAASTDTQYF	TGTGCCAGCAGTCTACTAGCGGCTAGCACAGATACGCAGTATTTT
14	TRBV19	TRBJ1-1	TRBD1	few	CASISQGASTEAFF	TGTGCCAGTATTTCACAGGGGGCGAGTACTGAAGCTTTCTTT
13	TRBV6-1	TRBJ2-1	-	-	CASSENRDNEQFF	TGTGCCAGCAGTGAGAACAGGGATAATGAGCAGTTCTTC
13	TRBV27	TRBJ2-3	-	-	CASSSLRLSTQYF	TGTGCCAGCAGTTCCCTAAGACTGAGTACGCAGTATTTT
16	TRBV5-6	TRBJ2-3	-	-	CASSLGRDLLTDTQYF	TGTGCCAGCAGCTTGGGGCGGGATCTGTTGACAGATACGCAGTATTTT
15	TRBV5-1	TRBJ2-3	-	-	CASSLGAGGTDTQYF	TGCGCCAGCAGCTTGGGGGCAGGGGGCACAGATACGCAGTATTTT